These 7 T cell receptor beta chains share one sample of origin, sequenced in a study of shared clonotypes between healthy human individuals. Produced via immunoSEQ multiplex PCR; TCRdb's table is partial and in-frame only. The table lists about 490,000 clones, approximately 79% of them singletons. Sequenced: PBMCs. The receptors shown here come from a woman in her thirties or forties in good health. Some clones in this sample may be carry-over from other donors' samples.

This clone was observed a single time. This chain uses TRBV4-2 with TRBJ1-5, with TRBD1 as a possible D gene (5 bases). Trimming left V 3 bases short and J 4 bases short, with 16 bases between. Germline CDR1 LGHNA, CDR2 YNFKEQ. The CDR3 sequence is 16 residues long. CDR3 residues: CASSQGGRVSNQPQHF. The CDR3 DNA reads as TGTGCCAGCAGCCAGGGGGGGAGGGTATCAAATCAGCCCCAGCATTTT.

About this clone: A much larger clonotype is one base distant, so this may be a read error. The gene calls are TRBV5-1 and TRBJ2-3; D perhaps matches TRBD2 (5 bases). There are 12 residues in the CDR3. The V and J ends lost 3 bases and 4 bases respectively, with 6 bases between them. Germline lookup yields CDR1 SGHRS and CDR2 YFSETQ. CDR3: CASSYSADTQYF. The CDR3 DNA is TGCGCCAGCAGCTATAGCGCAGATACGCAGTATTTT. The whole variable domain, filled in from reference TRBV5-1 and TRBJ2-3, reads KAGVTQTPRYLIKTRGQQVTLSCSPISGHRSVSWYQQTPGQGLQFLFEYFSETQRNKGNFPGRFSGRQFSNSRSEMNVSTLELGDSALYLCASSYSADTQYFGPGTRLTVL.

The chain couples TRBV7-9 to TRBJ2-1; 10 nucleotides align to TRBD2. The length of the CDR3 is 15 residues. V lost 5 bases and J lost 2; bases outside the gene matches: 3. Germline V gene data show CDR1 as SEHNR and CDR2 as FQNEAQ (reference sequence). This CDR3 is CASSPSGSTYNEQFF. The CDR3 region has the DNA TGTGCCAGCAGCCCTAGCGGGAGTACCTACAATGAGCAGTTCTTC.

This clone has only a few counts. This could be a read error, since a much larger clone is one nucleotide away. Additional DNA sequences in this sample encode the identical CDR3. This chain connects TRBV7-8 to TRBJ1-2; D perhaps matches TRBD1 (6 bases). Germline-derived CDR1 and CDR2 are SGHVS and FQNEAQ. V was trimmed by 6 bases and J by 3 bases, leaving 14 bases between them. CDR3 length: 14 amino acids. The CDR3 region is CASSLKRTDYGYTF. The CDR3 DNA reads TGTGCCAGCAGTTTAAAGCGGACAGACTATGGCTACACCTTC.

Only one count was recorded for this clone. CDR3 residues: CASSQDEGGFYTGELFF. CDR3 nucleotides: TGTGCCAGCAGCCAAGATGAAGGGGGCTTTTACACCGGGGAGCTGTTTTTT. V is TRBV14 and J is TRBJ2-2; 7 bases fit TRBD1. The J segment lost 3 bases and the V segment lost 0 bases, leaving 7 bases of the junction unmatched. Germline CDR1 reads SGHDN; CDR2 reads FVKESK. This CDR3 spans 17 amino acids.

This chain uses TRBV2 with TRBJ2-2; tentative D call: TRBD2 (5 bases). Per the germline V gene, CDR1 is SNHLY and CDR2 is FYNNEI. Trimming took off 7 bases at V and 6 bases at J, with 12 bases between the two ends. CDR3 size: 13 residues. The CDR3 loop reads CASTLAGPGELFF. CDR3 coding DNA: TGTGCCAGCACCCTCGCGGGTCCCGGGGAGCTGTTTTTT. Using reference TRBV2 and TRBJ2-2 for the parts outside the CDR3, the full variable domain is EPEVTQTPSHQVTQMGQEVILRCVPISNHLYFYWYRQILGQKVEFLVSFYNNEISEKSEIFDDQFSVERPDGSNFTLKIRSTKLEDSAMYFCASTLAGPGELFFGEGSRLTVL.

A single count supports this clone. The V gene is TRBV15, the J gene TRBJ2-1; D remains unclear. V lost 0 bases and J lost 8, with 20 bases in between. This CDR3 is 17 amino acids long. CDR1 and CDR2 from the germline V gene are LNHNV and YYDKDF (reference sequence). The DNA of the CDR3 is TGTGCCACCAGCAGAGATATTAGTCAGTGGGTTGGGGATGAGCAGTTCTTC. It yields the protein CATSRDISQWVGDEQFF.